This TCR beta chain was obtained from a study of control samples from healthy donors and cancer patients. Germline-derived CDR1 and CDR2 are MNHNS and SASEGT. V lost 1 base to trimming and J lost 4 bases, with 16 bases between them. The length of the CDR3 is 16 residues. The assay was immunoSEQ multiplex PCR, and TCRdb's table has in-frame clones only and misses some. The sample has about 140,000 clones; 75% to 95% are singletons. The sample consisted of blood. This clonotype originated in a man in his late teens or twenties in good health. This chain joins TRBV6-1 and TRBJ1-1; D might be TRBD1 (5 bases). CDR3: CASSEVSVAGGTEAFF. For the CDR3, the DNA is TGTGCCAGCAGTGAAGTGTCCGTAGCCGGGGGCACTGAAGCTTTCTTT.